These 28 T cell receptor beta chains share one sample of origin, sequenced in a study of T cell responses to AZD1222 COVID-19 vaccine. Clones were sequenced by immunoSEQ multiplex PCR, and TCRdb holds only the in-frame ones, with some missing. In the table there are around 140,000 clones, approximately 90% of which are singletons. Material: peripheral blood, obtained 28 days after the second AZD1222 dose. All receptors come from an adult who received the AZD1222 COVID-19 vaccine.

V gene TRBV19 combines with J gene TRBJ1-5, with unresolved D. With 7 bases removed from V and 1 base from J, the gap between germline ends came to 17 bases. CDR1 and CDR2 (germline): LNHDA, SQIVND (reference sequence). The CDR3 spans 16 residues. The CDR3 reads CASMGWPGRSNQPQHF. DNA of the CDR3: TGTGCCAGTATGGGTTGGCCGGGGAGAAGCAATCAGCCCCAGCATTTT.

This clone was detected a few times. The gene calls are TRBV6-4 and TRBJ1-6; D possibly corresponds to TRBD1 (6 bases). This CDR3 comprises 14 residues. V lost 6 bases and J 5 bases, leaving 11 bases between the germline ends. Germline V gene sequence: CDR1 MRHNA, CDR2 SNTAGT. The CDR3 sequence: CASRRDTNNSPLHF. CDR3 bases: TGTGCCAGCAGAAGGGACACTAATAATTCACCCCTCCACTTT.

The chain couples TRBV7-8 to TRBJ1-6; D ambiguous. The length of the CDR3 is 16 residues. Germline CDR1 SGHVS, CDR2 FQNEAQ. V was shortened by 7 bases and J by 5 bases, with 18 bases between the two germline ends. CDR3 coding DNA: TGTGCCAGCACCCGGATTTGGGTCGCGGATAATTCACCCCTCCACTTT. As protein: CASTRIWVADNSPLHF.

V gene TRBV6-2 or TRBV6-3 combines with J gene TRBJ1-5; possible D gene TRBD1, 5 bases. Germline-derived CDR1 and CDR2 are MNHEY and SVGEGT. Deletions cut 4 bases from V and 0 bases from J, with 13 bases between. CDR3 length: 16 residues. The CDR3 DNA is TGTGCCAGCAGTTGGGGACGGAGGGGTAGCAATCAGCCCCAGCATTTT. Its protein product is CASSWGRRGSNQPQHF.

The J gene is TRBJ1-1, the V gene TRBV5-6; weak D call: TRBD1 (6 bases). Germline values: CDR1 SGHDT, CDR2 YYEEEE. The CDR3 spans 16 residues. V was clipped by 6 bases and J by 1 base, with 19 bases between them. CDR3 in amino acids: CASNPNDRRRNTEAFF. In DNA, the CDR3 is TGTGCCAGCAACCCGAATGACAGGCGGAGGAACACTGAAGCTTTCTTT.

The V gene is TRBV7-9, the J gene TRBJ1-2, with TRBD1 identical over 8 bases. CDR3 length: 14 amino acids. The V segment lost 4 bases and the J segment 8 bases; nucleotides outside the gene matches: 9. Per germline, CDR1 SEHNR and CDR2 FQNEAQ (reference sequence). In DNA form, the CDR3 reads TGTGCCAGCAGCTCTGGACAGGGTGGAAAGGGCTACACCTTC. Translation: CASSSGQGGKGYTF.

The chain carries TRBV24-1 and TRBJ2-2, with a possible D match to TRBD2 (6 bases). Looked up from germline, CDR1 is KGHDR and CDR2 is SFDVKD. V gave up 9 bases and J gave up 0 bases, with 16 bases separating them. This CDR3 contains 16 residues. The CDR3 protein is CATAGGLNANTGELFF. CDR3 bases: TGTGCCACCGCAGGAGGGCTTAACGCGAACACCGGGGAGCTGTTTTTT.

The rearrangement uses TRBV18 and TRBJ2-1; no clear D gene. Germline V gene sequence: CDR1 KGHSH, CDR2 LQKENI. The V gene lost 3 bases and the J gene lost 5 bases, with 5 bases spanning the gap. This CDR3 region has 12 residues. The CDR3 reads CASSPQDNEQFF. DNA for the CDR3: TGTGCCAGCTCACCTCAGGACAATGAGCAGTTCTTC.

V and J are TRBV3-1 (or the pseudogene TRBV3-2) and TRBJ2-1, with a tentative D call TRBD2 (5 bases). Trimming shortened V by 5 bases and J by 2 bases, and 10 bases separated the two germline ends. Per the germline V gene, CDR1 is LGHDT and CDR2 is YNNKEL (reference sequence). CDR3 length: 14 residues. The CDR3 nucleotides are TGTGCCAGCAGCGGACTGACCACCTACAATGAGCAGTTCTTC. Protein: CASSGLTTYNEQFF.

This clone has more than one count but fewer than ten. V is TRBV5-1 and J is TRBJ1-6, with D uncertain. The CDR3 is made up of 13 amino acids. The V gene's germline CDR1 is SGHRS and CDR2 YFSETQ. The ends were cut back, 0 bases at V and 7 bases at J, with 5 bases in the middle. The CDR3 nucleotides are TGCGCCAGCAGCTTGGAACGGAATTCACCCCTCCACTTT. The encoded protein is CASSLERNSPLHF.

The chain employs TRBV5-1 and TRBJ2-5; 9 bases fit TRBD1. The V and J ends lost 4 bases and 2 bases, in that order; junction bases with no gene match: 3. CDR3 length: 14 amino acids. The germline V gene encodes CDR1 SGHRS and CDR2 YFSETQ. The CDR3 loop reads CASSPDRGQETQYF. CDR3 sequence (DNA): TGCGCCAGCAGCCCGGACAGGGGTCAAGAGACCCAGTACTTC. Filled out from reference TRBV5-1 and TRBJ2-5, the complete variable domain reads KAGVTQTPRYLIKTRGQQVTLSCSPISGHRSVSWYQQTPGQGLQFLFEYFSETQRNKGNFPGRFSGRQFSNSRSEMNVSTLELGDSALYLCASSPDRGQETQYFGPGTRLLVL.

The V gene is TRBV5-1, the J gene TRBJ2-1; no firm D call. The CDR3 is 14 amino acids. Germline assignment: CDR1 SGHRS and CDR2 YFSETQ. V lost 1 base and J 8 bases, leaving 13 bases between the germline ends. CDR3 sequence: CASSLRVSEDEQFF. The CDR3, as DNA: TGCGCCAGCAGCTTGAGGGTGAGCGAGGATGAGCAGTTCTTC.

The chain has TRBV7-9 and TRBJ2-2; D not resolved. The CDR3 loop spans 18 amino acids. V was shortened by 5 bases and J by 4 bases, with 23 bases between the two germline ends. Per the germline V gene, CDR1 is SEHNR and CDR2 is FQNEAQ (reference sequence). CDR3 DNA: TGTGCCAGCAGCACAGAGACTTACGGCTTATTTGGCACCGGGGAGCTGTTTTTT. Translation: CASSTETYGLFGTGELFF. Based on the CDR3 plus reference TRBV7-9 and TRBJ2-2, the full variable domain is DTGVSQNPRHKITKRGQNVTFRCDPISEHNRLYWYRQTLGQGPEFLTYFQNEAQLEKSRLLSDRFSAERPKGSFSTLEIQRTEQGDSAMYLCASSTETYGLFGTGELFFGEGSRLTVL.

This clone was seen only once. The genes are TRBV5-1 and TRBJ2-3; TRBD1 might be the D (8 bases). The germline gives CDR1 SGHRS, CDR2 YFSETQ. The length of the CDR3 is 15 residues. V lost 2 bases, J lost 6 bases, and 16 bases lay in between. CDR3 protein: CASSFGGRDRDTQYF. CDR3 nucleotides: TGCGCCAGCAGCTTTGGAGGGAGGGACAGGGATACGCAGTATTTT.

The CDR3 loop is CASSQSRPPGNTIYF. The CDR3 bases are TGTGCCAGCAGCCAATCCCGTCCCCCTGGAAACACCATATATTTT. The chain carries TRBV7-9 and TRBJ1-3; D remains ambiguous. Trimming took off 5 bases at V and 2 bases at J, with 13 bases between the two ends. CDR1 is SEHNR and CDR2 is FQNEAQ in the germline V gene (reference sequence). CDR3 length: 15 residues.

The chain has TRBV12-3 or TRBV12-4 and TRBJ1-6, with D tentatively TRBD1 (6 bases). Trimming cost V 1 base and J 13 bases, with 8 bases left between them. This CDR3 comprises 12 residues. The CDR3 reads CASSLGGGPLHF. Here the CDR3 DNA reads TGTGCCAGCAGTTTAGGAGGGGGGCCCCTCCACTTT.

The chain links TRBV10-3 to TRBJ2-5, with a tentative D call TRBD2 (6 bases). The CDR3 has 15 residues. Trimming removed 0 bases at V and 7 bases at J, with 15 bases between. From germline, CDR1 is ENHRY and CDR2 SYGVKD. The CDR3 DNA reads as TGTGCCATCAGTGAGTCCGGGGGTTTTGATGGGACCCAGTACTTC. It is translated as CAISESGGFDGTQYF.

This clone was recorded only once. The rearrangement links TRBV5-3 to TRBJ1-3, with a tentative D call TRBD1 (6 bases). TRBV5-3 counts as an open reading frame of uncertain function. With 4 bases removed from V and 0 bases from J, the gap between germline ends came to 8 bases. The CDR3 contains 14 residues. CDR3 in DNA: TGTGCCAGAAGCGTACAGGGCTCTGGAAACACCATATATTTT. Residues: CARSVQGSGNTIYF.

The chain links TRBV9 to TRBJ2-4, with D possibly being TRBD1 (5 bases). Trimming removed 4 bases at V and 10 bases at J, with 18 bases between. CDR1 is SGDLS and CDR2 is YYNGEE in the germline V gene. The CDR3 has 14 amino acids. The CDR3 loop reads CASSPSSAPGIQYF. The CDR3 region has the DNA TGTGCCAGCAGCCCGTCCTCCGCCCCAGGGATTCAGTACTTC.

The chain carries TRBV19 and TRBJ1-5; D is perhaps TRBD1 (6 bases). Germline loops: CDR1 LNHDA, CDR2 SQIVND (reference sequence). V lost 7 bases to trimming and J lost 7 bases, with 17 bases between them. This CDR3 is 14 amino acids long. CDR3 protein: CASTPPRGNQPQHF. The CDR3 DNA sequence: TGTGCCAGTACCCCACCAAGGGGGAACCAGCCCCAGCATTTT.

V and J are TRBV4-1 and TRBJ2-7; D is possibly TRBD2 (6 bases). The CDR3 extends over 18 amino acids. In germline, CDR1 is MGHRA, CDR2 YSYEKL. V shed 0 bases and J shed 0 bases, with 18 bases lying between them. The CDR3 loop is CASSQDAAGTGPSYEQYF. In nucleotides, the CDR3 is TGCGCCAGCAGCCAAGACGCGGCGGGGACGGGACCCTCCTACGAGCAGTACTTC.

V and J are TRBV5-1 and TRBJ2-1; 10 nucleotides line up with TRBD2. CDR1 SGHRS and CDR2 YFSETQ come from the germline V gene. This CDR3 has 19 amino acids. The trim removed 6 bases at V and 4 bases at J, leaving 19 bases unmatched. CDR3 sequence: CASTRGASGRTLYYNEQFF. The CDR3 DNA follows: TGCGCCAGCACCCGGGGGGCTAGCGGGAGAACTTTGTATTACAATGAGCAGTTCTTC.

The genes are TRBV9 and TRBJ2-3, with D possibly matching TRBD2 (5 bases). CDR1 SGDLS and CDR2 YYNGEE come from the germline V gene. The CDR3 is 15 residues long. V lost 2 bases, J lost 2 bases, and 12 bases lay in between. CDR3: CASSVSGRYTDTQYF. The CDR3 bases are TGTGCCAGCAGCGTCAGCGGAAGGTACACAGATACGCAGTATTTT.

V is TRBV10-3 and J is TRBJ1-3; TRBD1 might be the D (6 bases). CDR1 and CDR2 (germline): ENHRY, SYGVKD. Between the trimmed V and J ends, which lost 7 bases and 4 bases, there was a span of 11 bases. This CDR3 has 13 residues. The CDR3 sequence is CAIMGGPGNTIYF. The CDR3 DNA reads as TGTGCCATCATGGGGGGGCCCGGAAACACCATATATTTT.

This clone was seen once. The chain employs TRBV5-4 and TRBJ2-7; D ambiguous. CDR3 length: 11 residues. Germline loops: CDR1 SGHNT, CDR2 YYREEE (reference sequence). V lost 6 bases to trimming and J lost 6 bases, with 10 bases between them. The CDR3 loop reads CASTNAFEQYF. The CDR3 DNA reads TGTGCCAGCACAAACGCATTCGAGCAGTACTTC.

This clone was picked up a small number of times. Other DNA sequences from this sample encode an identical CDR3 as well. The CDR3, as DNA: TGTGCCAGCAGTCTAGGTGCCGGGGAGCTGTTTTTT. It is translated as CASSLGAGELFF. The V gene is TRBV11-3, the J gene TRBJ2-2; no definite D call. The CDR3 has 12 residues. Deletions cut 6 bases from V and 6 bases from J, with 8 bases between. The germline gives CDR1 SGHNT, CDR2 YENEEA.

The chain links TRBV28 to TRBJ1-1; D is undetermined. This CDR3 contains 15 residues. The germline gives CDR1 MDHEN, CDR2 SYDVKM. Trimming pared 7 bases from V and 5 bases from J, leaving 20 bases between. CDR3 sequence (DNA): TGTGCCAGCACCCCCTACGCGAGGGAGTGGACTGAAGCTTTCTTT. This codes for CASTPYAREWTEAFF.

The V and J genes are TRBV18 and TRBJ1-1, with D perhaps matching TRBD1 (5 bases). The CDR3 sequence is 13 residues long. Trimming left V 5 bases short and J 4 bases short, with 11 bases between. Germline CDR1 is KGHSH and CDR2 is LQKENI. In nucleotides, the CDR3 is TGTGCCAGCTCATCAGGGATGAGCACTGAAGCTTTCTTT. Translated: CASSSGMSTEAFF.